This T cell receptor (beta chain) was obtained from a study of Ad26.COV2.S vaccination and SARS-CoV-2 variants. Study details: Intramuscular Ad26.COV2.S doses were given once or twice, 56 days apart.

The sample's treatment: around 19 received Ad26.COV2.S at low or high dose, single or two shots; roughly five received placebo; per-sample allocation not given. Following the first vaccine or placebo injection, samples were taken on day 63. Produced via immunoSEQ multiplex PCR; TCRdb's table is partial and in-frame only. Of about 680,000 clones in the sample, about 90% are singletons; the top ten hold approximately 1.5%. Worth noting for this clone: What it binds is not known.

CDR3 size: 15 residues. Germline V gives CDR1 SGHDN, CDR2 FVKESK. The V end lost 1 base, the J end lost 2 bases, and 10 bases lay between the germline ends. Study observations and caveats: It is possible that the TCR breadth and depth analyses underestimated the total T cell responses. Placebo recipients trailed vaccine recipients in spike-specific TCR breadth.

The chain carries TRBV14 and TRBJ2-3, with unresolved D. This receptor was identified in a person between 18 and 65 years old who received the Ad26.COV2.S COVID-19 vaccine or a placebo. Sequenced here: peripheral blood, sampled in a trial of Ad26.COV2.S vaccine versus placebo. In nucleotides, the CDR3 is TGTGCCAGCAGCCAAGTTGGGCACCACACAGATACGCAGTATTTT. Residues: CASSQVGHHTDTQYF.